Listed below are T cell receptor beta chains from one sample, sequenced in a study of cytomegalovirus exposure and HLA in healthy donors. Sequencing used immunoSEQ multiplex PCR; TCRdb keeps in-frame clones, though not all of them. The data hold some 130,000 clones, with around 69% observed a single time. Sequences were obtained from PBMCs. These receptors were taken from a human donor in good health. The conserved cysteine and the conserved F or W are not part of the CDR3 here. The D gene is left open where the match is weak.

ASSLVLAGGANEQF TRBV7-6 TRBD2
ASSRDGGTNYGYT TRBV6-5 NA
AWGKLRATGGAGGTDTQY TRBV30 TRBD1
ASSQEVSTANQPQH TRBV4-1 NA
SSSFGQAAYEQY TRBV7-9 TRBD1
SSSYGQGNGYT TRBV7-9 TRBD1
SVVGEANQPQH TRBV29-1 NA
ASSEFNQGGWLYEQY TRBV25-1 NA
ASSQTGTTGELF TRBV27 NA
ASSFPAGSGELF TRBV5-6 NA
ASSINPGTGSEKLF TRBV5-5 TRBD1
ASSYSRLYRGQF TRBV6-6 TRBD1
ASSALQQETQY TRBV18 NA
ASSYSLGGQRYGYT TRBV6-5 TRBD1
ASSPVWSGGDMQY TRBV11-2 TRBD2
ASSQGPMTGGFYEQY TRBV4-2 TRBD1
ASRRGGNTGELF TRBV6-5 TRBD2
ASRGGLAGRWENIQY TRBV5-1 TRBD2
ASKGTPGGYEQY TRBV6-5 NA
ASSQLRSDTQY TRBV14 NA
ASRNGGGTEAF TRBV6-5 NA
SVAPTQGGQPQH TRBV29-1 NA
ASSLVGTGNQPQH TRBV27 NA
ASSVAGNTEAF TRBV9 NA
SVDASGVLQETQY TRBV29-1 TRBD2
ASSRPQGHAEAF TRBV19 NA
ASSFGGGDQETQY TRBV5-4 TRBD2
ASSPGPPVGPTEAF TRBV7-2 NA
ASSKTPLGTPPGDYGYT TRBV21-1 NA
ASSHWGEQGDSPLH TRBV23-1 NA
ASSTVRQGEKLF TRBV6-6 NA
ASSSGGTYEQY TRBV27 TRBD2
ASSSPDRENQPQH TRBV7-2 TRBD1
SVEISGTGADTQY TRBV29-1 TRBD1
ASSFGTGQETQY TRBV11-1 TRBD1
ASSVGGTSHEQF TRBV9 NA
AIGRGYT TRBV28 NA